This entry lists 8 T cell receptor beta chains sequenced from one sample in a study of vaccination and CD4 T cells after COVID-19. Sample treatment: approximately 9-day PBMC culture with coronavirus spike peptide pools or control peptides (ViraFEST assay). For these TCRs, the target antigens are not known. Oncomine TCR Beta short-read sequencing was applied to DNA from cultured CD4+ T cells. From the PCR reads, TCRdb called clonotypes with MiXCR, one entry per CDR3 protein. The table includes 20,000 or so distinct CDR3 sequences, about 31% detected once. The sequenced sample was cultured CD4+ T cells from blood. Every receptor here comes from a human donor with COVID-19.

V and J are TRBV5-1 and TRBJ1-1; 9 nucleotides agree with TRBD1. J lost 3 bases, V lost 0 bases, and 9 bases had no gene match. The germline CDR1 and CDR2 sequences are SGHRS and YFSETQ. The CDR3 is 17 amino acids. CDR3 DNA: TGCGCCAGCAGCTTGGCGGGGACAGGGTTTGGGGACACTGAAGCTTTCTTT. It translates to CASSLAGTGFGDTEAFF.

This rearrangement joins TRBV19 to TRBJ1-5; 7 nucleotides align to TRBD1. Trimming at V came to 8 bases and at J to 0 bases, leaving 4 bases not matched to a gene. This CDR3 region has 14 residues. CDR1 and CDR2 (germline): LNHDA, SQIVND (reference sequence). The CDR3 reads CASGGQTSNQPQHF. In nucleotides, the CDR3 is TGTGCCAGTGGGGGACAGACTAGCAATCAGCCCCAGCATTTT.

This clonotype was seen a few times. The rearrangement joins TRBV11-3 to TRBJ2-1, with D perhaps TRBD2 (6 bases). Per germline, CDR1 SGHNT and CDR2 YENEEA. This CDR3 is built from 15 residues. V lost 5 bases and J lost 8, with 19 bases in between. The CDR3 protein is CASSLTRAGGHEQFF. In DNA form, the CDR3 reads TGTGCCAGCAGCCTCACGAGAGCGGGCGGACATGAGCAGTTCTTC.

The chain couples TRBV20-1 to TRBJ2-2; TRBD2 matches 8 bases. The CDR3 loop spans 17 amino acids. Germline assignment: CDR1 DFQATT and CDR2 SNEGSKA (reference sequence). V was clipped by 0 bases and J by 1 base; unmatched bases: 7. CDR3 nucleotide sequence: TGCAGTGCTAGAGATTTTAAGCGGGGGCAGAACACCGGGGAGCTGTTTTTT. It yields the protein CSARDFKRGQNTGELFF.

This CDR3 is CASSPAGDYGYTF. CDR3 bases: TGCGCCAGCAGCCCCGCCGGGGACTATGGCTACACCTTC. This chain connects TRBV5-1 to TRBJ1-2, with D uncertain. CDR3 length: 13 amino acids. Trimming took 4 bases from V and 3 from J, leaving 10 bases between them. CDR1 and CDR2 (germline): SGHRS, YFSETQ. The full variable domain, with the rest looked up from reference TRBV5-1 and TRBJ1-2, is KAGVTQTPRYLIKTRGQQVTLSCSPISGHRSVSWYQQTPGQGLQFLFEYFSETQRNKGNFPGRFSGRQFSNSRSEMNVSTLELGDSALYLCASSPAGDYGYTFGSGTRLTVV.

This clonotype was observed a handful of times. The chain is built from TRBV6-1 and TRBJ1-4; 7 bases are a match to TRBD1. The CDR3 length is 14 residues. Trimming at V came to 10 bases and at J to 8 bases, leaving 13 bases not matched to a gene. Germline assignment: CDR1 MNHNS and CDR2 SASEGT. The CDR3 is CATTGERIYEKLFF. In DNA, the CDR3 is TGTGCCACCACAGGGGAGCGGATATACGAAAAACTGTTTTTT.

This clonotype has only a few counts. The J gene is TRBJ2-5, the V gene TRBV6-1, with 9 bases lining up with TRBD2. J was trimmed by 2 bases and V by 6 bases; bases with no gene match: 10. The CDR3 sequence is 16 residues long. Germline CDR1 and CDR2: MNHNS and SASEGT. CDR3 residues: CASRRGGLAIQETQYF. CDR3 coding DNA: TGTGCCAGCAGAAGAGGCGGACTAGCGATACAAGAGACCCAGTACTTC.

There are a few counts of this clonotype. The CDR3 here is CASRTDLWGNTIYF. CDR3 coding DNA: TGTGCCAGCAGAACAGACTTGTGGGGAAACACCATATATTTT. This chain uses TRBV6-1 with TRBJ1-3; D not resolved. CDR1 and CDR2 (germline): MNHNS, SASEGT. CDR3 length equals 14 residues. V lost 6 bases and J 4 bases, leaving 13 bases between the germline ends.